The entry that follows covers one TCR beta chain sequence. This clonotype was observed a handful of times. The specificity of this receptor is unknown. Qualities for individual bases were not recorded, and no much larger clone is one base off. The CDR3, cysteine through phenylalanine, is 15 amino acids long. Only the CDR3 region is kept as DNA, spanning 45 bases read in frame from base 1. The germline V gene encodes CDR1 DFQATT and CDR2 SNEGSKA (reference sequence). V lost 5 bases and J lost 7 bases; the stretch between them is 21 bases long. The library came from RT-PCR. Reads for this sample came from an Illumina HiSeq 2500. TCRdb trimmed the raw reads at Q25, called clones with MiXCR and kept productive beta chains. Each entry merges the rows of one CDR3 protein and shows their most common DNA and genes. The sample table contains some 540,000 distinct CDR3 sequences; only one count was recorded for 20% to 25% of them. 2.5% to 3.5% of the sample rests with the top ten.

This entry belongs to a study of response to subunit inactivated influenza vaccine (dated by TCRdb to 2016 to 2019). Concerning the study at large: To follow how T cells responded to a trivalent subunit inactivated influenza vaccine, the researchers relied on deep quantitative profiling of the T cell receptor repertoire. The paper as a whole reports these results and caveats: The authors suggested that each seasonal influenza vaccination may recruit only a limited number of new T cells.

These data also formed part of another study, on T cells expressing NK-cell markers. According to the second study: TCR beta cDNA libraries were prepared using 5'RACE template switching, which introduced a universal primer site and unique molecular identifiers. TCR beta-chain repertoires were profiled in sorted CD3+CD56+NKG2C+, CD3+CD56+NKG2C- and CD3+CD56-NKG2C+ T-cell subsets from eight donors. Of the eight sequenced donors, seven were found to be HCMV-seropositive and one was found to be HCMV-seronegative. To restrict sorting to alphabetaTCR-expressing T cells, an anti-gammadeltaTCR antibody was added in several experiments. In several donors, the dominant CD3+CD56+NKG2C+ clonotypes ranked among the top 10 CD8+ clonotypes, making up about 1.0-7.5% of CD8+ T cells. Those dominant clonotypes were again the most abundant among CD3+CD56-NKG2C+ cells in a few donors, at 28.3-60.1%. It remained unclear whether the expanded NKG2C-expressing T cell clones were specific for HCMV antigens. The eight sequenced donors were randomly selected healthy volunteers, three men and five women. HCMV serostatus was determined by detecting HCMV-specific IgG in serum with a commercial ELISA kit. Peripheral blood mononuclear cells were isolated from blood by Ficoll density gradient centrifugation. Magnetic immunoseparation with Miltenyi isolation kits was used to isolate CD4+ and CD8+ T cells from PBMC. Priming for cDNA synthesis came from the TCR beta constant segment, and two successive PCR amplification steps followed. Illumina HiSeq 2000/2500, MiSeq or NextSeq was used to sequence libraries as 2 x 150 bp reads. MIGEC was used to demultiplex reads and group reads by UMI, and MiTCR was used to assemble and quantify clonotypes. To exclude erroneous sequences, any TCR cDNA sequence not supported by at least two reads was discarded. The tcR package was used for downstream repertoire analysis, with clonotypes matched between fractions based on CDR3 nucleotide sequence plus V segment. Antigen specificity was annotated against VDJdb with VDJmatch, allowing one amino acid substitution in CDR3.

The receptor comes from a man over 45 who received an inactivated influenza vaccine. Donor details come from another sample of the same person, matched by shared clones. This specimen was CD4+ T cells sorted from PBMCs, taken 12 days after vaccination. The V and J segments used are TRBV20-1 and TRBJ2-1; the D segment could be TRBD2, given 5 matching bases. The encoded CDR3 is CSALGAGLYINEQFF. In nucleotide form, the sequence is TGCAGTGCTTTGGGAGCCGGACTCTACATAAATGAGCAGTTCTTC.